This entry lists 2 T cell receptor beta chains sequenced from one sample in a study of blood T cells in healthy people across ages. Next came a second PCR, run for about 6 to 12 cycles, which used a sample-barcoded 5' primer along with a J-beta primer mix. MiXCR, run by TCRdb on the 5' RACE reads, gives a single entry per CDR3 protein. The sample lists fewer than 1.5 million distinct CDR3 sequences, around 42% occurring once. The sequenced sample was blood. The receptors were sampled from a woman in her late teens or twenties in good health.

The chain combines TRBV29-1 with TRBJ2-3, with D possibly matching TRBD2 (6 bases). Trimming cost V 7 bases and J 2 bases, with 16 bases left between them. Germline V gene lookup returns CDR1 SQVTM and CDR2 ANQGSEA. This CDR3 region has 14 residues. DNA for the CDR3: TGCAGCGCCCATGGAGGGCCTTACACAGATACGCAGTATTTT. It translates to CSAHGGPYTDTQYF.

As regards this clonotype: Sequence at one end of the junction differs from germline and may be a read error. The CDR3 bases are TGCAGTGCTGGAGACGACACCGGGGAGCTGTTTTTT. As protein: CSAGDDTGELFF. The genes are TRBV20-1 and TRBJ2-2; D uncertain. Germline-derived CDR1 and CDR2 are DFQATT and SNEGSKA (reference sequence). This CDR3 is 12 amino acids long.